This T cell receptor beta chain was profiled in a study of monozygotic twins with inflammatory bowel disease. Per the germline V gene, CDR1 is SGHRS and CDR2 is YFSETQ. This CDR3 has 16 amino acids. TCRdb re-called the 5' RACE reads, yielding one record per CDR3 amino acid sequence without DNA. Here the sample table reports about 330,000 distinct CDR3 sequences. J is TRBJ2-1 and V is TRBV5-1; TCRdb indicates TRBD1, and absent DNA this call remains unverified. The source of this sequence is a human donor with ulcerative colitis or Crohn's disease, or a healthy co-twin of an affected twin (not recorded which). Material for sequencing was blood. The CDR3 loop is CASSLVGGATYNEQFF.